This T cell receptor beta chain stems from a study of memory CD4+ T cells and cytomegalovirus serostatus. Notes on the study in general: The CMV-associated TCR signature appears largely within the CD4+ memory repertoire.

The CDR3 sequence is 14 residues long. Note on this clone: Its antigen remains unknown.

In the study's own analysis: After removing out-of-frame reads, 2 million to 2.5 million distinct TCRbeta sequences remained. Measured with immunoSEQ multiplex PCR; TCRdb has only the in-frame clones, and not every one. D and trimming were read from the DNA, whereas the V and J calls and clone size are those reported in that table. The profile shows some 64,000 clones, around 83% of them singletons. Single viable CD3+CD4+CD8-CD45RO+ cells were sorted as the memory CD4+ T cells. Donors' CMV status reflects serum IgG against pp150, pp28, p38, p52. Material for sequencing was memory CD4+ T cells from blood. V is TRBV21-1 and J is TRBJ2-2; the DNA was not compared with TRBD2, the D call given in the table. TRBV21-1 is recorded as a pseudogene. The receptor was derived from an adult in good health and CMV-seronegative. This CDR3 reads CASSNDGLTGELFF. In DNA, the CDR3 is TGTGCCAGCAGCAACGATGGACTTACCGGGGAGCTGTTTTTT.